Shown below are 10 T cell receptor beta chains from a single sample sequenced in a study of blood T cell repertoires in COVID-19. Data came from immunoSEQ multiplex PCR; TCRdb stores just in-frame clones and leaves some out. The sample lists hundreds of thousands of clones, approximately 88% occurring once. Sequenced material: PBMCs or T cells enriched from blood (not recorded which). All receptors come from a woman in her thirties or forties who had recovered from COVID-19.

The chain joins TRBV27 to TRBJ2-7; 7 bases line up with TRBD1. CDR1 is MNHEY, CDR2 SMNVEV, per germline (reference sequence). The length of the CDR3 is 14 residues. J was trimmed by 1 base and V by 3 bases; bases with no gene match: 3. The CDR3 spells CASSFQGVSYEQYF. The CDR3 bases are TGTGCCAGCAGTTTCCAGGGGGTGTCCTACGAGCAGTACTTC.

CDR3 sequence reads: CASSDHSGRGSYEQYF. The CDR3 bases are TGTGCCAGCAGTGACCATAGCGGGAGGGGTTCCTACGAGCAGTACTTC. The rearrangement uses TRBV6-1 and TRBJ2-7; 11 nucleotides agree with TRBD2. This CDR3 has 16 residues. V shed 3 bases and J 1 base; nucleotides not matched to a gene: 5. The germline V gene has CDR1 MNHNS and CDR2 SASEGT.

The CDR3 DNA follows: TGTGCCAGCAGCACCGGGACTAGCGGCACAGATACGCAGTATTTT. Its protein is CASSTGTSGTDTQYF. The chain employs TRBV9 and TRBJ2-3; 10 bases are shared with TRBD2. There are 15 residues in the CDR3. V was pared by 4 bases and J by 1 base, with 3 bases of the junction left unmatched. Germline CDR1 SGDLS, CDR2 YYNGEE.

The rearrangement uses TRBV9 and TRBJ2-1; TRBD2 might be the D (6 bases). This CDR3 contains 16 residues. Germline V gives CDR1 SGDLS, CDR2 YYNGEE. Trimming pared 0 bases from V and 8 bases from J, leaving 18 bases between. The CDR3 is CASSVGTGTSTDEQFF. CDR3 DNA: TGTGCCAGCAGCGTAGGAACCGGGACTTCAACCGATGAGCAGTTCTTC.

V is TRBV7-3 and J is TRBJ1-3; tentative D call: TRBD1 (5 bases). This CDR3 is 15 amino acids long. Trimming shortened V by 10 bases and J by 0 bases, and 16 bases separated the two germline ends. Germline CDR1 and CDR2: SGHTA and FQGTGA. CDR3 bases: TGTGCCACAAAGGAGGGACCAAGCTCTGGAAACACCATATATTTT. The encoded protein is CATKEGPSSGNTIYF.

In its sample, this clone was seen once. This chain connects TRBV28 to TRBJ2-3; D gene ambiguous. CDR1 is MDHEN, CDR2 SYDVKM, per germline. This CDR3 is built from 13 residues. Trimming removed 6 bases from V and 0 bases from J, with 7 bases in between. The CDR3 spells CASRGVSTDTQYF. CDR3 coding DNA: TGTGCCAGCAGGGGCGTCAGCACAGATACGCAGTATTTT.

The chain has TRBV24-1 and TRBJ2-6; no clear D. Trimming removed 4 bases at V and 2 bases at J, with 8 bases between. CDR3 length: 15 amino acids. Germline V CDR1 and CDR2: KGHDR, SFDVKD. In DNA, the CDR3 is TGTGCCACCAGTGAGTCAGGTACTGGGGCCAACGTCCTGACTTTC. Amino acid sequence: CATSESGTGANVLTF.

The chain uses TRBV4-3 and TRBJ2-5, with D perhaps matching TRBD2 (5 bases). Germline CDR1 is LGHNA and CDR2 is YSLEER. Trimming pared 5 bases from V and 0 bases from J, leaving 16 bases between. The CDR3 contains 16 residues. The CDR3 sequence is CASSTQPDGNQETQYF. The CDR3 DNA reads as TGCGCCAGCAGCACCCAACCGGACGGGAACCAAGAGACCCAGTACTTC.

This chain links TRBV4-1 with TRBJ2-3; tentative D call: TRBD1 (6 bases). Trimming removed 0 bases at V and 2 bases at J, with 15 bases between. Germline-derived CDR1 and CDR2 are MGHRA and YSYEKL. This CDR3 comprises 17 residues. CDR3 in amino acids: CASSQDPGTLHTDTQYF. CDR3 bases: TGCGCCAGCAGCCAAGATCCCGGGACATTACACACAGATACGCAGTATTTT.

The V call is TRBV28, the J call TRBJ2-3; 8 bases align to TRBD2. CDR3 length: 13 amino acids. Germline trimming cut 7 bases from V and 2 bases from J; bases unmatched to any gene: 2. Germline V gives CDR1 MDHEN, CDR2 SYDVKM. In DNA, the CDR3 is TGTGCCAGCAAAGCGGGAGACACAGATACGCAGTATTTT. Its protein is CASKAGDTDTQYF.